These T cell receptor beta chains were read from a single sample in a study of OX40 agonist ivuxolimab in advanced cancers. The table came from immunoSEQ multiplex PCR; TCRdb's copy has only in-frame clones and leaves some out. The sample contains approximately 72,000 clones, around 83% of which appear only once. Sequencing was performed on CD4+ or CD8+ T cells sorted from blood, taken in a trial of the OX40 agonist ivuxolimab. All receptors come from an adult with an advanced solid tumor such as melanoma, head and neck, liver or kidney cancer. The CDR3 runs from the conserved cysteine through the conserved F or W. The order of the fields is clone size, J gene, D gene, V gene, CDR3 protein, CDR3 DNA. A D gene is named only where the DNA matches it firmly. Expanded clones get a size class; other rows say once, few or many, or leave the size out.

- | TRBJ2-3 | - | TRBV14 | CASSQDLARTDTQYF | TGTGCCAGCAGCCAAGATCTAGCGAGGACAGATACGCAGTATTTT
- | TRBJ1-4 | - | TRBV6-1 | CASSPGRFNEKLFF | TGTGCCAGCAGCCCCGGACGGTTTAATGAAAAACTGTTTTTT
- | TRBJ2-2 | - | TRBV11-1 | CASSPPGLPGTGELFF | TGTGCCAGCAGTCCTCCGGGACTCCCGGGGACCGGGGAGCTGTTTTTT
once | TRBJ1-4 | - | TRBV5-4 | CASSPWGGDEKLFF | TGTGCCAGCAGCCCCTGGGGGGGGGATGAAAAACTGTTTTTT
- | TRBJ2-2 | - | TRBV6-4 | CASSLTRGETGELFF | TGTGCCAGCAGTCTTACGCGGGGTGAGACCGGGGAGCTGTTTTTT
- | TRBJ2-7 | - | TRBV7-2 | CASSPRKLSSYEQYF | TGTGCCAGCAGCCCCCGTAAGTTGAGCTCCTACGAGCAGTACTTC
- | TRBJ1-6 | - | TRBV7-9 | CASSPEKAYNSPLHF | TGTGCCAGCAGCCCCGAGAAGGCATATAATTCACCCCTCCACTTT
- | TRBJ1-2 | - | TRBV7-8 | CASGRGGANYGYTF | TGTGCCAGCGGCCGCGGGGGGGCTAACTATGGCTACACCTTC
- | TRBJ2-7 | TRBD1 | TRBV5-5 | CASSLRGQVLEQYF | TGTGCCAGCAGCTTGAGAGGACAGGTCCTCGAGCAGTACTTC
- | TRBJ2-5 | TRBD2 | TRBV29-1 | CSVGGVEETQYF | TGCAGCGTGGGGGGGGTAGAAGAGACCCAGTACTTC
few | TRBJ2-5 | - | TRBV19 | CASSLGGGMKTQYF | TGTGCCAGTAGTTTAGGGGGAGGGATGAAGACCCAGTACTTC
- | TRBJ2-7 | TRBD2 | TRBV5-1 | CASSSSSGDSYEQYF | TGCGCCAGCAGCTCTTCGAGCGGGGACTCTTACGAGCAGTACTTC
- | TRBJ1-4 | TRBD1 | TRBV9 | CASSNPGQGEGKLFF | TGTGCCAGCTCAAACCCGGGACAGGGGGAAGGAAAACTGTTTTTT
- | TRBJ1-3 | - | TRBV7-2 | CASSFSGNTIYF | TGTGCCAGCAGCTTTTCTGGAAACACCATATATTTT
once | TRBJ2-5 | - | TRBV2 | CASSDIRGETQYF | TGTGCCAGCAGTGACATTAGGGGGGAGACCCAGTACTTC
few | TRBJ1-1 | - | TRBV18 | CASSSTADRGTEAFF | TGTGCCAGCTCATCTACAGCTGATAGGGGCACTGAAGCTTTCTTT
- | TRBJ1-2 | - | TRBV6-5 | CASRPGSLYGGYTF | TGTGCCAGCAGACCGGGGTCCCTTTATGGGGGCTACACCTTC
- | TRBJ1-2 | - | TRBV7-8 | CASSPDNTNYGYTF | TGTGCCAGCAGCCCGGACAACACTAACTATGGCTACACCTTC
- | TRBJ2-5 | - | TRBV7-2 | CASSLEAETQYF | TGTGCCAGCAGCTTAGAGGCTGAGACCCAGTACTTC
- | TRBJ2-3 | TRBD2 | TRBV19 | CASSSLAGVADTQYF | TGTGCCAGTAGTTCCCTAGCGGGAGTGGCAGATACGCAGTATTTT
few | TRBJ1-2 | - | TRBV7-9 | CASSFSDRANYGYTF | TGTGCCAGCAGCTTCTCGGACAGAGCTAACTATGGCTACACCTTC
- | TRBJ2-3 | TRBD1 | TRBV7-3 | CARGTALRADTQYF | TGTGCCAGAGGGACAGCCTTACGAGCAGATACGCAGTATTTT
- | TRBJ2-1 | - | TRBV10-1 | CASSEAYWDEQFF | TGCGCCAGCAGTGAGGCCTATTGGGATGAGCAGTTCTTC
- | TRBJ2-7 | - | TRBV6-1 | CASRTYSKGYEQYF | TGTGCCAGCAGGACTTATTCAAAGGGATACGAGCAGTACTTC
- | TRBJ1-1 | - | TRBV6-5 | CASSVWAANTEAFF | TGTGCCAGCAGTGTGTGGGCGGCGAACACTGAAGCTTTCTTT
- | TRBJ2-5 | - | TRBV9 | CASRGQGPGETQYF | TGTGCCAGCAGGGGTCAGGGCCCGGGGGAGACCCAGTACTTC
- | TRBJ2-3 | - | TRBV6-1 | CASSESGGQTDTQYF | TGTGCCAGCAGTGAATCTGGGGGGCAGACAGATACGCAGTATTTT
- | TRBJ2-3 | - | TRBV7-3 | CASSLGTSTGGMVGTDTQYF | TGTGCCAGCAGCTTAGGGACCTCGACAGGAGGGATGGTCGGCACAGATACGCAGTATTTT
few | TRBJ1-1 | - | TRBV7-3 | CASSLWMNTEAFF | TGTGCCAGCAGCTTATGGATGAACACTGAAGCTTTCTTT
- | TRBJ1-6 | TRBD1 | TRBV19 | CASDRGNNSPLHF | TGTGCCAGTGACAGGGGGAATAATTCACCCCTCCACTTT
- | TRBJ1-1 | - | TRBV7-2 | CASSLNGEAFF | TGTGCCAGCAGCTTGAATGGGGAAGCTTTCTTT
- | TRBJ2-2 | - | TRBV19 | CASSMSPTNTGELFF | TGTGCCAGTAGTATGAGCCCCACAAACACCGGGGAGCTGTTTTTT
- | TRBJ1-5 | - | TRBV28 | CASTRDGTNQPQHF | TGTGCCAGCACCCGAGACGGGACAAATCAGCCCCAGCATTTT
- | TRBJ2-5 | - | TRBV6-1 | CASSPILFQTQYF | TGTGCCAGCAGCCCAATACTATTCCAGACCCAGTACTTC